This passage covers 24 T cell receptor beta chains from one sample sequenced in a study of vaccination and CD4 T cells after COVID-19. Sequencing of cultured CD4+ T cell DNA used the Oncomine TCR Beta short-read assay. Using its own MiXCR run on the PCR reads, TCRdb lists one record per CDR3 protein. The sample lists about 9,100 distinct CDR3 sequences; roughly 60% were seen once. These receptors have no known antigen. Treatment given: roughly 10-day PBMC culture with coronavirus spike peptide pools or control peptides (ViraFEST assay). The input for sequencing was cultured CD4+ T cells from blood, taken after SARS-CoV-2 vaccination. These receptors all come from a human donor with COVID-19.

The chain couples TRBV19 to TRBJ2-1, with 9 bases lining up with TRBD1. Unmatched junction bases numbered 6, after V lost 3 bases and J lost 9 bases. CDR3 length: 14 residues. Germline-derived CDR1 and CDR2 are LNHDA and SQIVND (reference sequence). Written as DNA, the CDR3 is TGTGCCAGTAGTATCCGGGACAGGGTTAGTGAGCAGTTCTTC. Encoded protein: CASSIRDRVSEQFF. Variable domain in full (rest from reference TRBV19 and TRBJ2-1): DGGITQSPKYLFRKEGQNVTLSCEQNLNHDAMYWYRQDPGQGLRLIYYSQIVNDFQKGDIAEGYSVSREKKESFPLTVTSAQKNPTAFYLCASSIRDRVSEQFFGPGTRLTVL.

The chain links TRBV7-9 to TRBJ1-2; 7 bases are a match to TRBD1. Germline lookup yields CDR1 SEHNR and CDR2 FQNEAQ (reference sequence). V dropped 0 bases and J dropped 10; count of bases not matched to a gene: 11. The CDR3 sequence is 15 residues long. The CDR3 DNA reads TGTGCCAGCAGCTTAGCCATAGGGACAGCCGGAGACTACACCTTC. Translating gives CASSLAIGTAGDYTF.

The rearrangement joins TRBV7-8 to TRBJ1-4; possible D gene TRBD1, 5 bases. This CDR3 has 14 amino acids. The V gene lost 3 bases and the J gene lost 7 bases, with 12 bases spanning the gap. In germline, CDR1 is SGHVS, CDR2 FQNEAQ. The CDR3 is CASSLQAGGEKLFF. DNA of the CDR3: TGTGCCAGCAGCTTGCAGGCGGGGGGTGAAAAACTGTTTTTT.

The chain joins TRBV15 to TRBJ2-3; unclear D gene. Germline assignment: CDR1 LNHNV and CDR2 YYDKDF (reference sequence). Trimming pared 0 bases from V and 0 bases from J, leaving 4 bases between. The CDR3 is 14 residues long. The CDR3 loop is CATSRDMSTDTQYF. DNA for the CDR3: TGTGCCACCAGCAGAGATATGAGCACAGATACGCAGTATTTT.

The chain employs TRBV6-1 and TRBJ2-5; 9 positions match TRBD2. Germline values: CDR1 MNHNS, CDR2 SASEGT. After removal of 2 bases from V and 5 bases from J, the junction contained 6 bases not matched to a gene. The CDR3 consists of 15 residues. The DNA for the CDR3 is TGTGCCAGCAGTGAACGGGCGGGGGGGCGGGAGACCCAGTACTTC. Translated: CASSERAGGRETQYF.

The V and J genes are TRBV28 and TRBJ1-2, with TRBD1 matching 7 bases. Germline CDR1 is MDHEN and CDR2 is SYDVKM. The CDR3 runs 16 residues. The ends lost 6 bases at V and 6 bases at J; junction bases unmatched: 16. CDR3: CASRGGLRQGGDGYTF. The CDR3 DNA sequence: TGTGCCAGCAGAGGTGGGCTCCGGCAGGGGGGGGATGGCTACACCTTC.

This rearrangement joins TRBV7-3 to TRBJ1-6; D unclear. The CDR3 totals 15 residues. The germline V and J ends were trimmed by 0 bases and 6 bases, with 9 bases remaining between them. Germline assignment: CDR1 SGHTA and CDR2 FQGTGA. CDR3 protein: CASSLTPGPNSPLHF. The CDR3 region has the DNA TGTGCCAGCAGCTTAACCCCTGGACCTAATTCACCCCTCCACTTT.

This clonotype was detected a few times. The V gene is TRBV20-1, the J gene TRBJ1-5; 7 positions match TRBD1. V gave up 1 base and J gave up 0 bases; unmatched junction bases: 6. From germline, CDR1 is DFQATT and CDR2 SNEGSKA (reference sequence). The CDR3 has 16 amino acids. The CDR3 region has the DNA TGCAGTGCTAGAGCCGATCAGGGGGGTAGCAATCAGCCCCAGCATTTT. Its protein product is CSARADQGGSNQPQHF.

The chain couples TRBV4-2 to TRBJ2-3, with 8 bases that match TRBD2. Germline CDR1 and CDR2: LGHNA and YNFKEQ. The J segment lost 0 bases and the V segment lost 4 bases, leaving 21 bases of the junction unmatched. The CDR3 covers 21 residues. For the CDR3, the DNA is TGTGCCAGCAGCCCGGAGGGTGGTAGAGGTGGCGGGAGGCCTAGCACAGATACGCAGTATTTT. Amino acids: CASSPEGGRGGGRPSTDTQYF.

The chain's CDR3 is CASIAAGSYEQYF. CDR3 in DNA: TGTGCCAGCATCGCCGCGGGCTCCTACGAGCAGTACTTC. The chain employs TRBV28 and TRBJ2-7, with D possibly matching TRBD2 (5 bases). The V and J ends lost 7 bases and 0 bases respectively, with 10 bases between them. From germline, CDR1 is MDHEN and CDR2 SYDVKM. The CDR3 totals 13 residues.

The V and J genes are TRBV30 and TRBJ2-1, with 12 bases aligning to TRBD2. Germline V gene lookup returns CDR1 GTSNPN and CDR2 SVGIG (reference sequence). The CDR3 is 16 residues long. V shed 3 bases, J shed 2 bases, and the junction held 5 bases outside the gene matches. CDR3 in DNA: TGTGCCTGGAGGGGGAGACTAGCGGGGGCCTACAATGAGCAGTTCTTC. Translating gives CAWRGRLAGAYNEQFF.

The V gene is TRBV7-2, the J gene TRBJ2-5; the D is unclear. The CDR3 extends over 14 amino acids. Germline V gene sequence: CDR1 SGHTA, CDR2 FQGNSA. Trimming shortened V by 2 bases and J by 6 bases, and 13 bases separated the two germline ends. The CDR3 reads CASSLTEARKTQYF. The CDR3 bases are TGTGCCAGCAGCTTAACAGAGGCCAGAAAGACCCAGTACTTC.

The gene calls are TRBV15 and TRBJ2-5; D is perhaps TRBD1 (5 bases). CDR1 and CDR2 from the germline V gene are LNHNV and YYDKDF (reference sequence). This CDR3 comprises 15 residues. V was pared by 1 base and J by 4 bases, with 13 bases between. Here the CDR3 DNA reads TGTGCCACCAGCAGAGTCCCAGGGAAGGGAGAGACCCAGTACTTC. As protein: CATSRVPGKGETQYF.

CDR3 in DNA: TGCAGTGCTAGAAACCCGATTCAGGGGAGCTACGAGCAGTACTTC. Amino acid sequence: CSARNPIQGSYEQYF. The gene calls are TRBV20-1 and TRBJ2-7, with D perhaps TRBD1 (6 bases). The CDR3 covers 15 residues. Trimming stripped 2 bases from V and 3 bases from J, with 17 bases between. Germline lookup yields CDR1 DFQATT and CDR2 SNEGSKA (reference sequence).

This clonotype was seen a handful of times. In DNA form, the CDR3 reads TGCAGTGCTAGAGATTCGGGGAGGGGCCTTGAGACCCAGTACTTC. This encodes CSARDSGRGLETQYF. The chain recombines TRBV20-1 with TRBJ2-5, with 7 nucleotides matching TRBD2. This CDR3 contains 15 residues. Unmatched junction bases numbered 9, after V lost 0 bases and J lost 5 bases. Germline values: CDR1 DFQATT, CDR2 SNEGSKA (reference sequence).

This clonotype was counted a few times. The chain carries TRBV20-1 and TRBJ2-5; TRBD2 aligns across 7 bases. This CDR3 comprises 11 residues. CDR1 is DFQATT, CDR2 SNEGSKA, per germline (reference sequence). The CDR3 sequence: CSPGRGETQYF. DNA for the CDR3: TGCAGCCCGGGGAGGGGAGAGACCCAGTACTTC.

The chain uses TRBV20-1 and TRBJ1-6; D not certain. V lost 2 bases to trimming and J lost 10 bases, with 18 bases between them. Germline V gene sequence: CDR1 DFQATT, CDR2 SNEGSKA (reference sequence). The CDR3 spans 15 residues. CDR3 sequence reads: CSARSGRGGSSPLHF. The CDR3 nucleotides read TGCAGTGCTAGATCGGGCCGAGGAGGTAGCTCACCCCTCCACTTT.

In DNA form, the CDR3 reads TGTGCCAGCAGCTTAGCTTTGGGGGAGCTGTTTTTT. Protein sequence: CASSLALGELFF. The rearrangement links TRBV7-9 to TRBJ2-2; D ambiguous. CDR1 SEHNR and CDR2 FQNEAQ come from the germline V gene (reference sequence). The CDR3 extends over 12 amino acids. Trimming stripped 0 bases from V and 8 bases from J, with 4 bases between.

The CDR3 DNA is TGTGCCAGCAGACCGGGACAGGGCTATTCACCCCTCCACTTT. It yields the protein CASRPGQGYSPLHF. V is TRBV12-3 or TRBV12-4 and J is TRBJ1-6; TRBD1 matches 9 bases. This CDR3 is 14 amino acids long. V trimming: 6 bases; J trimming: 8 bases; junction bases outside the gene matches: 5.

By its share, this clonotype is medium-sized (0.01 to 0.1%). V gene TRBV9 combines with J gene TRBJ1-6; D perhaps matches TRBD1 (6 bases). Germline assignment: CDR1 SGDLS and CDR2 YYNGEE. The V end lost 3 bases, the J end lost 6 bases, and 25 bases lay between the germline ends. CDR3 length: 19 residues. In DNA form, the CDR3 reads TGTGCCAGCAGCGCTGTCGGTGGGGGCAGCACACTGAGTAATTCACCCCTCCACTTT. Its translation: CASSAVGGGSTLSNSPLHF. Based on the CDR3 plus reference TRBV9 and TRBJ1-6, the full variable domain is DSGVTQTPKHLITATGQRVTLRCSPRSGDLSVYWYQQSLDQGLQFLIQYYNGEERAKGNILERFSAQQFPDLHSELNLSSLELGDSALYFCASSAVGGGSTLSNSPLHFGNGTRLTVT.

Written as DNA, the CDR3 is TGTGCCAGCAAGGAGGAACAGAACAATCAGCCCCAGCATTTT. As protein: CASKEEQNNQPQHF. The V gene is TRBV6-1, the J gene TRBJ1-5; D uncertain. V was clipped by 7 bases and J by 3 bases, with 13 bases between them. Germline lookup yields CDR1 MNHNS and CDR2 SASEGT. The CDR3 runs to 14 residues.

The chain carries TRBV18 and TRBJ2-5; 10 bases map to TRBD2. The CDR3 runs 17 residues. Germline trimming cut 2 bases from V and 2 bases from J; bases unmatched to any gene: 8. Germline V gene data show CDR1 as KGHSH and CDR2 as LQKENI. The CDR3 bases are TGTGCCAGCTCACCAAGAACTAGCGGGGACTTACAAGAGACCCAGTACTTC. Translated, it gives CASSPRTSGDLQETQYF.

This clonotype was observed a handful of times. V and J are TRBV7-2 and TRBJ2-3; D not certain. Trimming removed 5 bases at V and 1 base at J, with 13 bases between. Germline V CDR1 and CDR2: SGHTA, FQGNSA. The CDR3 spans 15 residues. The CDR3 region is CASSMYSPGTDTQYF. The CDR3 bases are TGTGCCAGCAGCATGTATTCCCCAGGCACAGATACGCAGTATTTT.

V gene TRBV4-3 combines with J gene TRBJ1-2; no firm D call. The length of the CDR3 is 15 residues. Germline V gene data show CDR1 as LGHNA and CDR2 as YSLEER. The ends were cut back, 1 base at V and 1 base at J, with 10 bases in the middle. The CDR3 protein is CASSQVGTDNYGYTF. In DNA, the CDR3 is TGCGCCAGCAGCCAAGTAGGTACTGATAACTATGGCTACACCTTC.